These T cell receptor beta chains were read from a single sample in a study of human T cells and chemical hapten exposure. TCRdb analysed the RACE reads with MiXCR anew, one entry per CDR3 protein. The profile shows about 52,000 distinct CDR3 sequences, 9.9% of them singletons. Sequencing was performed on whole blood, taken in connection with sensitization to the hapten diphenylcyclopropenone (DPC). The receptors were sampled from a woman between 40 and 50 years old with alopecia areata. Some clones in this sample may be carry-over from other donors' samples. Each CDR3 is given with its conserved first and last residue. A D gene is named only where the DNA matches it firmly. Clone size is given for some rows only: seen once, a few or many times, or a class if the clone is expanded.

CDR3nt	CDR3aa	j_gene	v_gene	abundance	d_gene	len
TGTGCCAGCTCACTTACGACAAGGGCCCACGAGCAGTACTTC	CASSLTTRAHEQYF	TRBJ2-7	TRBV18	few	NA	14
TGTGCCAGCAGCCCTAATTCCCCACACGAGCAGTACTTC	CASSPNSPHEQYF	TRBJ2-7	TRBV9	NA	NA	13
TGTGCCAGCAGTAGCGGGACAGGCGGCGAAAAACTGTTTTTT	CASSSGTGGEKLFF	TRBJ1-4	TRBV11-2	few	TRBD1	14
TGTGCCAGCAGTTTACAGGCGCACTATGGCTACACCTTC	CASSLQAHYGYTF	TRBJ1-2	TRBV27	NA	NA	13
TGTGCCAGCAGTATGTTAACTTCCTACGAGCAGTACTTC	CASSMLTSYEQYF	TRBJ2-7	TRBV7-9	NA	NA	13
TGTGCCAGCAGCAGAACGTCGGGATACGAGCAGTACTTC	CASSRTSGYEQYF	TRBJ2-7	TRBV21-1	many	NA	13
TGTGCCAGCAGCCCTTGGGGACCCCAGAACACCGGGGAGCTGTTTTTT	CASSPWGPQNTGELFF	TRBJ2-2	TRBV11-2	many	NA	16
TGTGCCAGCAGCTTAATGAATCTGGCAGCTTTCTTT	CASSLMNLAAFF	TRBJ1-1	TRBV11-2	few	NA	12
TGCGCCAGCAGCCTGGACCGGGGTATTTCAGATACGCAGTATTTT	CASSLDRGISDTQYF	TRBJ2-3	TRBV5-1	NA	NA	15
TGCGCCAGCAGCCAAGACCGGGGACAGCCCTATGGCTACACCTTC	CASSQDRGQPYGYTF	TRBJ1-2	TRBV4-1	NA	TRBD1	15
TGTGCCAGCAGCCTCGGACAGTATTCACCCCTCCACTTT	CASSLGQYSPLHF	TRBJ1-6	TRBV11-3	NA	NA	13
TGTGCCTGCGCAATAGCGGGGGGCCCAGATACGCAGTATTTT	CACAIAGGPDTQYF	TRBJ2-3	TRBV11-2	NA	TRBD2	14
TGTGCCAGCAGCTCCCTTAGCGGGGGGGCCCAAGATACGCAGTATTTT	CASSSLSGGAQDTQYF	TRBJ2-3	TRBV7-8	few	TRBD2	16
TGTGCCAGCAGCTTAAGAGGACTTAGAAATGAAAAACTGTTTTTT	CASSLRGLRNEKLFF	TRBJ1-4	TRBV7-6	many	NA	15
TGTGCCAGCAGTGGACAGGGGGCGTTGAACACTGAAGCTTTCTTT	CASSGQGALNTEAFF	TRBJ1-1	TRBV25-1	many	TRBD1	15
TGTGCCAGCAGCTCCAAAGGGGTCATAGGGTACAATGAGCAGTTCTTC	CASSSKGVIGYNEQFF	TRBJ2-1	TRBV7-6	few	NA	16
TGTGCCAGCAGCCAAGACGGGTACAATGAGCAGTTCTTC	CASSQDGYNEQFF	TRBJ2-1	TRBV3-1	NA	NA	13
TGCAGTGCCCCGGACGGGCCTTGGGCGGATTCACCCCTCCACTTT	CSAPDGPWADSPLHF	TRBJ1-6	TRBV20-1	NA	NA	15
TGTGCCAGCAGCCAACGGTCTCGGACCGGGGAGCTGTTTTTT	CASSQRSRTGELFF	TRBJ2-2	TRBV3-1	many	NA	14
TGTGCCACCGGTCCTTTGGGACAGCCCTCCTACGAGCAGTACTTC	CATGPLGQPSYEQYF	TRBJ2-7	TRBV27	few	TRBD1	15
TGCAGCGTGGGGACTAGCGGAAGCACAGATACGCAGTATTTT	CSVGTSGSTDTQYF	TRBJ2-3	TRBV29-1	many	TRBD2	14
TGTGCCAGCAGCCACCTGGACGGACAAGAGACCCAGTACTTC	CASSHLDGQETQYF	TRBJ2-5	TRBV3-1	NA	NA	14
TGTGCCAGCAAGAGGACAGGGCGGTTTGAGCAGTTCTTC	CASKRTGRFEQFF	TRBJ2-1	TRBV7-9	many	TRBD1	13
TGCAGTGCTAGACACAGGGTCGGGGCCAACGTCCTGACTTTC	CSARHRVGANVLTF	TRBJ2-6	TRBV20-1	medium-sized	NA	14
TGCGCCAGCAGCCAAGATTTCGCGGACAGAGCCTATGGCTACACCTTC	CASSQDFADRAYGYTF	TRBJ1-2	TRBV4-3	NA	NA	16
TGCAGCGTTGAAGATCCGGGACCGCAAGAGACCCAGTACTTC	CSVEDPGPQETQYF	TRBJ2-5	TRBV29-1	many	NA	14
TGTGCCAGCAGCTTAGCCCCCACAGGCTCTGGGGCCAACGTCCTGACTTTC	CASSLAPTGSGANVLTF	TRBJ2-6	TRBV7-6	few	NA	17
TGTGCCAGCAGCCCGGCGGGCCAGGGGGCGGGAACTTTCTTT	CASSPAGQGAGTFF	TRBJ1-1	TRBV7-3	many	TRBD1	14
TGTGCCAGCAGTTCACCGAAGAACACCGGGGAGCTGTTTTTT	CASSSPKNTGELFF	TRBJ2-2	TRBV25-1	many	NA	14
TGCAGTGCTCCGATAAGACAGGGGGGTGAAGCTTTCTTT	CSAPIRQGGEAFF	TRBJ1-1	TRBV20-1	medium-sized	TRBD1	13
TGCGCCAGCAGCCAATACCGGGACATGTACTACGAGCAGTACTTC	CASSQYRDMYYEQYF	TRBJ2-7	TRBV4-3	few	NA	15
TGTGCCAGCAGCTTAGTTTCGTTCAGGGGTGACACTGAAGCTTTCTTT	CASSLVSFRGDTEAFF	TRBJ1-1	TRBV7-6	many	NA	16
TGTGCCAGCAGTGAAATTCATCGCGGGACCCAGTACTTC	CASSEIHRGTQYF	TRBJ2-5	TRBV2	few	NA	13
TGTGCCAGCAGCCAAGATCTCGGATTTGAGACCCAGTACTTC	CASSQDLGFETQYF	TRBJ2-5	TRBV4-2	NA	NA	14
TGTGCCAGCAGTCGGTTTCACGAGCAGTACTTC	CASSRFHEQYF	TRBJ2-7	TRBV6-1	NA	NA	11
TGCAGCGTTCTTCACGGGGTGGCAGATACGCAGTATTTT	CSVLHGVADTQYF	TRBJ2-3	TRBV29-1	many	NA	13
TGTGCCAGCACCCTCTACTCCGGGGAGCTGTTTTTT	CASTLYSGELFF	TRBJ2-2	TRBV11-2	many	NA	12
TGTGCCAGCAGTTTAGCGGGCAGGAATAATTCACCCCTCCACTTT	CASSLAGRNNSPLHF	TRBJ1-6	TRBV12-3/TRBV12-4	many	NA	15
TGTGCCAGCAGTCCGGCCCAATGGTCTGAAGCTTTCTTT	CASSPAQWSEAFF	TRBJ1-1	TRBV6-1	many	NA	13
TGTGCCAGCAGTTTAAAAAGGAATAGCAATCAGCCCCAGCATTTT	CASSLKRNSNQPQHF	TRBJ1-5	TRBV28	many	NA	15
TGCGCCAGCAGTCAAAAGGTGCGGCAGGACCATCAGCCCCAGCATTTT	CASSQKVRQDHQPQHF	TRBJ1-5	TRBV23-1	NA	NA	16
TGTGCCAGCAGGTGGGGCCGGGGTAGCGGAGGGAATACGCAGTATTTT	CASRWGRGSGGNTQYF	TRBJ2-3	TRBV5-6	few	NA	16
TGCAGTGCTAGAGATAATACCAATCAGCCCCAGCATTTT	CSARDNTNQPQHF	TRBJ1-5	TRBV20-1	many	NA	13
TGTGCCAGCAGTCCCTCCGGGACGGAGACTGAAGCTTTCTTT	CASSPSGTETEAFF	TRBJ1-1	TRBV6-4	many	NA	14
TGTGCCAGCAGCGTAGTCGGTAGCGGGGGGACCAATGAGCAGTTCTTC	CASSVVGSGGTNEQFF	TRBJ2-1	TRBV9	NA	TRBD2	16
TGTGCCAGCAGCTTGGGACAGTATAGCAATCAGCCCCAGCATTTT	CASSLGQYSNQPQHF	TRBJ1-5	TRBV5-6	few	NA	15
TGTGCCAGCAGATGGGTAGCGGGGGGGCCCGGGGAGCTGTTTTTT	CASRWVAGGPGELFF	TRBJ2-2	TRBV27	NA	TRBD2	15
TGCAGTGCAGCGGGTAGCACAGATACGCAGTATTTT	CSAAGSTDTQYF	TRBJ2-3	TRBV20-1	many	NA	12
TGTGCCAGCAGTGAAGCGCTCCGCTATGGCTACACCTTC	CASSEALRYGYTF	TRBJ1-2	TRBV6-1	few	NA	13
TGCAGTGCTAAACCCGGACCGACAAAGGCGAGTGGCTACACCTTC	CSAKPGPTKASGYTF	TRBJ1-2	TRBV20-1	many	NA	15
TGTGCCAGCAGCGTAGACCCGAGCTCCTACGAGCAGTACTTC	CASSVDPSSYEQYF	TRBJ2-7	TRBV9	few	NA	14
TGTGCCAGCAGTCCGGGGCGGGGGAGATACACAGATACGCAGTATTTT	CASSPGRGRYTDTQYF	TRBJ2-3	TRBV12-3/TRBV12-4	few	TRBD2	16
TGTGCCAGCAGCTCCCGGGGAGGGAGCTCCTACAATGAGCAGTTCTTC	CASSSRGGSSYNEQFF	TRBJ2-1	TRBV9	NA	TRBD2	16
TGTGCCAGCAGCTTGGAACTTCAGCCAAGCTCCTACGAGCAGTACTTC	CASSLELQPSSYEQYF	TRBJ2-7	TRBV5-5	many	NA	16
TGTGCCAGCAGCGCCCACACGAGCGAGCAGTACTTC	CASSAHTSEQYF	TRBJ2-7	TRBV9	NA	NA	12